A selection of T cell receptor beta chains follows, all from one sample in a study of CD8+ T cells in alopecia areata. The repertoire was sequenced with immunoSEQ multiplex PCR; TCRdb's copy has only in-frame clones and lacks some. The sample carries 150,000 to 200,000 clones, 50% to 60% recorded once. Source material: CD4+ T cells sorted from blood. The receptors here all came from a human donor in good health. Each CDR3 is given without its conserved first and last residue. D genes are given only for firm matches.

j_gene: TRBJ2-3; d_gene: .; v_gene: TRBV5-1; CDR3aa: ASSLDQRSTDTQY
j_gene: TRBJ1-2; d_gene: .; v_gene: TRBV28; CDR3aa: ASTSTRGDWYGYT
j_gene: TRBJ2-3; d_gene: .; v_gene: TRBV29-1; CDR3aa: SVEPQGPDTQY
j_gene: TRBJ1-2; d_gene: TRBD1; v_gene: TRBV4-2; CDR3aa: ASSQDKGTAIGYGYT
j_gene: TRBJ1-2; d_gene: TRBD1; v_gene: TRBV19; CDR3aa: ASSPDRANYGYT
j_gene: TRBJ1-2; d_gene: .; v_gene: TRBV29-1; CDR3aa: SVEWAPNYGYT
j_gene: TRBJ2-7; d_gene: .; v_gene: TRBV29-1; CDR3aa: SVEDPRGGGLYEQY
j_gene: TRBJ2-3; d_gene: TRBD1; v_gene: TRBV29-1; CDR3aa: SVLGSRGHGTDTQY
j_gene: TRBJ2-7; d_gene: TRBD2; v_gene: TRBV9; CDR3aa: ASSVESGTRAYEQY
j_gene: TRBJ2-1; d_gene: TRBD2; v_gene: TRBV25-1; CDR3aa: ASSEGLAGSEQF
j_gene: TRBJ2-5; d_gene: .; v_gene: TRBV29-1; CDR3aa: SVGRAEETQY
j_gene: TRBJ2-1; d_gene: .; v_gene: TRBV29-1; CDR3aa: SVEGLLGEQF
j_gene: TRBJ1-2; d_gene: TRBD1; v_gene: TRBV6-5; CDR3aa: ASRQGSNYGYT
j_gene: TRBJ2-1; d_gene: TRBD2; v_gene: TRBV9; CDR3aa: ASSARLAGGANEQF
j_gene: TRBJ2-3; d_gene: TRBD2; v_gene: TRBV28; CDR3aa: ASSPRVWTTGGDTQY
j_gene: TRBJ2-3; d_gene: TRBD2; v_gene: TRBV5-1; CDR3aa: ASSVGTSGRTDTQY
j_gene: TRBJ1-1; d_gene: .; v_gene: TRBV6-5; CDR3aa: ASSMAAGDTEAF
j_gene: TRBJ2-5; d_gene: .; v_gene: TRBV29-1; CDR3aa: SVGLASLETQY
j_gene: TRBJ2-4; d_gene: TRBD2; v_gene: TRBV15; CDR3aa: ATSGQAGGVYIQY
j_gene: TRBJ1-1; d_gene: .; v_gene: TRBV28; CDR3aa: ASSLYLALNTEAF
j_gene: TRBJ2-3; d_gene: .; v_gene: TRBV5-1; CDR3aa: ASSRESRSTDTQY
j_gene: TRBJ2-7; d_gene: .; v_gene: TRBV20-1; CDR3aa: SAGPYEQY
j_gene: TRBJ1-2; d_gene: .; v_gene: TRBV6-5; CDR3aa: ASSYSLWGYGYT
j_gene: TRBJ1-1; d_gene: .; v_gene: TRBV25-1; CDR3aa: ASIARGANTEAF
j_gene: TRBJ1-5; d_gene: TRBD1; v_gene: TRBV27; CDR3aa: ASRAGQGNQPQH
j_gene: TRBJ2-7; d_gene: .; v_gene: TRBV5-1; CDR3aa: ASSLVHGVSEQY
j_gene: TRBJ2-7; d_gene: .; v_gene: TRBV11-2; CDR3aa: ASSQPRVEQY
j_gene: TRBJ1-2; d_gene: .; v_gene: TRBV9; CDR3aa: ASSVEGLDGYT
j_gene: TRBJ1-2; d_gene: .; v_gene: TRBV9; CDR3aa: ASSRQAYGYT
j_gene: TRBJ2-3; d_gene: .; v_gene: TRBV10-3; CDR3aa: AIRGPTTDTQY
j_gene: TRBJ1-1; d_gene: .; v_gene: TRBV6-6; CDR3aa: ASSRTGEAF
j_gene: TRBJ2-1; d_gene: TRBD2; v_gene: TRBV7-4; CDR3aa: ASSFLRRESNEQF
j_gene: TRBJ1-2; d_gene: TRBD1; v_gene: TRBV6-5; CDR3aa: ASLGAGQGAGYT
j_gene: TRBJ1-1; d_gene: .; v_gene: TRBV29-1; CDR3aa: SVVKDTEAF
j_gene: TRBJ2-1; d_gene: TRBD2; v_gene: TRBV2; CDR3aa: ASSVLAGERYNEQF
j_gene: TRBJ2-1; d_gene: .; v_gene: TRBV29-1; CDR3aa: SAGGWTLYNEQF
j_gene: TRBJ2-3; d_gene: .; v_gene: TRBV6-6; CDR3aa: ASSPRSADTQY
j_gene: TRBJ1-5; d_gene: .; v_gene: TRBV6-5; CDR3aa: ASSYSGGNQPQH
j_gene: TRBJ2-7; d_gene: .; v_gene: TRBV2; CDR3aa: ASSNGPTQY
j_gene: TRBJ1-2; d_gene: .; v_gene: TRBV4-1; CDR3aa: ASSQETRSTGST
j_gene: TRBJ1-1; d_gene: .; v_gene: TRBV4-1; CDR3aa: ASIQFPGVANTEAF
j_gene: TRBJ2-3; d_gene: TRBD2; v_gene: TRBV2; CDR3aa: ARGLPSTDTQY
j_gene: TRBJ1-2; d_gene: .; v_gene: TRBV27; CDR3aa: ASSFDGNYGYT
j_gene: TRBJ1-2; d_gene: .; v_gene: TRBV11-2; CDR3aa: ASRPSGGQGPNYGYT
j_gene: TRBJ2-5; d_gene: .; v_gene: TRBV1; CDR3aa: TSSQDRRSQETQY